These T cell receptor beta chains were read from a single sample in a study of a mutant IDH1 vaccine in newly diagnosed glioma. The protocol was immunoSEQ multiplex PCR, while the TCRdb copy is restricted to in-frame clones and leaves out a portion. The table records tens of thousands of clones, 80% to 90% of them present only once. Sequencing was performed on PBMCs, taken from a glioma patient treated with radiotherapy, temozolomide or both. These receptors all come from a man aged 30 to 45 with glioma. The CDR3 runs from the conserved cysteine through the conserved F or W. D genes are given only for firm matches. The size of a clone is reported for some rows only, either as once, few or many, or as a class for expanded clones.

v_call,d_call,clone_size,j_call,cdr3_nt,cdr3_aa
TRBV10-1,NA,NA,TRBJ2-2,TGCGCCAGCAGTCCCGGCCGACAATTTACGAACACCGGGGAGCTGTTTTTT,CASSPGRQFTNTGELFF
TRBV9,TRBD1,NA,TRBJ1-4,TGTGCCAGCAGCGAGAGGGACAGACCAAATGAAAAACTGTTTTTT,CASSERDRPNEKLFF
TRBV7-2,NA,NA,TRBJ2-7,TGTGCCAGCAGCTTTGGGGCCATGGCGGCCTACGAGCAGTACTTC,CASSFGAMAAYEQYF
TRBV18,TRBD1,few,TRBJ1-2,TGTGCCAGCTCACCGGGACAGGGGAACTATGGCTACACCTTC,CASSPGQGNYGYTF
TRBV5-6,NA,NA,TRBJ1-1,TGTGCCAGCACCTTGGGACAGAACACTGAAGCTTTCTTT,CASTLGQNTEAFF
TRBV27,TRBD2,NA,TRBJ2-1,TGTGCCAGCCAACTAGCGGGGGGACCGAATGAGCAGTTCTTC,CASQLAGGPNEQFF
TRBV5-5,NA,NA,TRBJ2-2,TGTGCCAGCAGCTTGGTCCCATTTTGGGGGCGCGGAGAGGAAACCGGGGAGCTGTTTTTT,CASSLVPFWGRGEETGELFF
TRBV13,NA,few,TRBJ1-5,TGTGCCAGCAGCTTCGGGACGCCTGATCAGCCCCAGCATTTT,CASSFGTPDQPQHF
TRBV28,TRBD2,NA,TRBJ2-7,TGTGCCAGCAGTTTAAGGCGGGGGAGGACCTACGAGCAGTACTTC,CASSLRRGRTYEQYF
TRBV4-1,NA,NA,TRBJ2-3,TGCGCCAGCAGCCAAGATCGTACGGAACTAGAAGACAGACCTAGCACAGATACGCAGTATTTT,CASSQDRTELEDRPSTDTQYF
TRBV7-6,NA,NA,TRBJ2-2,TGTGCCAGCAGCTTGGGGCTACGCGGGGAGCTGTTTTTT,CASSLGLRGELFF
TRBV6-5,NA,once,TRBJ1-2,TGTGCCAGCACCTACTTAGGGGGAAAATACTATGGCTACACCTTC,CASTYLGGKYYGYTF
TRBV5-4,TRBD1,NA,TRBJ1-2,TGTGCCAGCAGCCTATGGACAGGGGGCCAAATTGGCTACACCTTC,CASSLWTGGQIGYTF
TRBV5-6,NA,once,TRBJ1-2,TGTGCCAGCAGTACAGGGTCCACTAACTATGGCTACACCTTC,CASSTGSTNYGYTF
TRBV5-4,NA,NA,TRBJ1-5,TGTGCCAGCAGCTTCCGGGGTGTCCAGCCCCAGCATTTT,CASSFRGVQPQHF
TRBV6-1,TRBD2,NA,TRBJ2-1,TGTGCCAGCAGTGATTGGGTTAGCGGGAGTTACAATGAGCAGTTCTTC,CASSDWVSGSYNEQFF
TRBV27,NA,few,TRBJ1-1,TGTGCCAGCAGTTTATACACAGCTAACACTGAAGCTTTCTTT,CASSLYTANTEAFF
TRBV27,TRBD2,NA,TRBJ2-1,TGTGCCAGCAGTTCCAGCGGGGGGGTTAATGAGCAGTTCTTC,CASSSSGGVNEQFF
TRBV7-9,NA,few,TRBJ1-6,TGTGCCAGCAGCTTAGCCCGGGTTTCACCCCTCCACTTT,CASSLARVSPLHF
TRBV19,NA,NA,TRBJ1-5,TGTGCCAGTAGTCTGGACATCAATCAGCCCCAGCATTTT,CASSLDINQPQHF
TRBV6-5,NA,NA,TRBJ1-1,TGTGCCAGCAGTTACTCCCGGATGGACACTGAAGCTTTCTTT,CASSYSRMDTEAFF
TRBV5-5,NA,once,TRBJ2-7,TGTGCCAGCAGACTCCCAGGCTACGAGCAGTACTTC,CASRLPGYEQYF
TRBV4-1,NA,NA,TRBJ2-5,TGCGCCAGCAGCCAAACCCGGGACTCCACTTCACAGTACTTC,CASSQTRDSTSQYF
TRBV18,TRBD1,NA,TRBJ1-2,TGTGCCAGCTCACCTCCGGGACAGGGGATCTATGGCTACACCTTC,CASSPPGQGIYGYTF
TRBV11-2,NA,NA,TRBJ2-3,TGTGCCAGCAGCTTAGAGGCCGGAGAAGGCACAGATACGCAGTATTTT,CASSLEAGEGTDTQYF
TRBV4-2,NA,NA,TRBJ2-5,TGTGCCAGCAGCCAGACCCTCAAAGCGGTATCAGCCACCTCACTCCAAGAGACCCAGTACTTC,CASSQTLKAVSATSLQETQYF
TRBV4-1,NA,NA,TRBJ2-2,TGCGCCAGCAGCCATCCAAAACCTGGACAGAAGAACACCGGGGAGCTGTTTTTT,CASSHPKPGQKNTGELFF
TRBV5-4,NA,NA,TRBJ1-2,TGTGCCAGCAGCCCTCGCGTCCGGGACATTACGAACTATGGCTACACCTTC,CASSPRVRDITNYGYTF
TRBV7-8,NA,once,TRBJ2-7,TGTGCCAGCAGCTTAAGGGACGAAGGCTACGAGCAGTACTTC,CASSLRDEGYEQYF
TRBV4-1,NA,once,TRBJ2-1,TGCGCCAGCAGCCAGGTGGACCGAATAACCTACAATGAGCAGTTCTTC,CASSQVDRITYNEQFF
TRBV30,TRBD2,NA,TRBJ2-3,TGTGCCTGGAGTGTAGCTAGCGGGGCCACTGATACGCAGTATTTT,CAWSVASGATDTQYF
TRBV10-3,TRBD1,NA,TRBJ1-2,TGTGCCATCAGTGGAGGGGGCGAGGCCTATGGCTACACCTTC,CAISGGGEAYGYTF
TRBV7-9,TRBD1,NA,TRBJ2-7,TGTGCCAGCAGCTTAGTCGCCGTGGGACAGGGTAACGAGCAGTACTTC,CASSLVAVGQGNEQYF
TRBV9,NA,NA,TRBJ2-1,TGTGCCAGCAGCGTAGCCGGACCCACCAATGAGCAGTTCTTC,CASSVAGPTNEQFF
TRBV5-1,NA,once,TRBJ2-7,TGCGCCAGCAGCTTGGCCGGGACGGTGGCCTACGAGCAGTACTTC,CASSLAGTVAYEQYF
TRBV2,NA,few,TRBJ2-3,TGTGCCAGCAGTTTGGGCAGAAAATCAGATACGCAGTATTTT,CASSLGRKSDTQYF
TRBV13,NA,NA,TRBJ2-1,TGTGCCAGCAGCCCTAGGGGGGGGTTGTTGACTGAGCAGTTCTTC,CASSPRGGLLTEQFF
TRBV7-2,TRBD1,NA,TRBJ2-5,TGTGCCAGCAGCTTAGGGTGGTATGGGACAGGGGGTTCGGAGACCCAGTACTTC,CASSLGWYGTGGSETQYF
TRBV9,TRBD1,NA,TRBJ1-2,TGTGCCAGCAGCCCCCAGACAGGGTCCGACTATGGCTACACCTTC,CASSPQTGSDYGYTF
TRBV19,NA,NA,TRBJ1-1,TGTGCCAGTAGTATTGATTGGAACACTGAAGCTTTCTTT,CASSIDWNTEAFF
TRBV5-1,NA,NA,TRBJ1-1,TGCGCCAGCAGCTTGTTTGGGGGAAACACTGAAGCTTTCTTT,CASSLFGGNTEAFF
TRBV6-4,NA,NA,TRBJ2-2,TGTGCCAGCGGTTCCCAGGCGGGCACCGGGGAGCTGTTTTTT,CASGSQAGTGELFF
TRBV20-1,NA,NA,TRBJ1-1,TGCAGTGCTAGTAGGAACACTGAAGCTTTCTTT,CSASRNTEAFF
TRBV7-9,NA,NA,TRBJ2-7,TGTGCCAGCAGCTTGGCAGGGGCGGGGGAGCAGTACTTC,CASSLAGAGEQYF